This entry features one T cell receptor beta chain sequence. The CDR3 covers 15 residues. V was pared by 5 bases and J by 0 bases, with 11 bases between. Germline V lookup: CDR1 SGHTA, CDR2 FQGNSA. The sample is drawn from a study of Ad26.COV2.S vaccination and SARS-CoV-2 variants. Clones were sequenced by immunoSEQ multiplex PCR, and TCRdb holds only the in-frame ones, with some missing. The sample records 350,000 to 500,000 clones, about 92% being singletons. The treatment: 19 received Ad26.COV2.S at low or high dose, single or two shots; about 5 received placebo; per-sample allocation not given. Samples came from day 63 after the first vaccine or placebo injection.

The rearrangement joins TRBV7-2 to TRBJ2-1; TRBD2 is a possible D gene (5 bases). This TCR was recovered from a person aged 18-60 years who received the Ad26.COV2.S COVID-19 vaccine or a placebo. Sequenced here: peripheral blood, sampled in a trial of Ad26.COV2.S vaccine versus placebo. The CDR3 bases are TGTGCCAGCAGCACCCGGACTGGCTCCTACAATGAGCAGTTCTTC. Translation: CASSTRTGSYNEQFF. Based on the CDR3 plus reference TRBV7-2 and TRBJ2-1, the full variable domain is GAGVSQSPSNKVTEKGKDVELRCDPISGHTALYWYRQSLGQGLEFLIYFQGNSAPDKSGLPSDRFSAERTGGSVSTLTIQRTQQEDSAVYLCASSTRTGSYNEQFFGPGTRLTVL.